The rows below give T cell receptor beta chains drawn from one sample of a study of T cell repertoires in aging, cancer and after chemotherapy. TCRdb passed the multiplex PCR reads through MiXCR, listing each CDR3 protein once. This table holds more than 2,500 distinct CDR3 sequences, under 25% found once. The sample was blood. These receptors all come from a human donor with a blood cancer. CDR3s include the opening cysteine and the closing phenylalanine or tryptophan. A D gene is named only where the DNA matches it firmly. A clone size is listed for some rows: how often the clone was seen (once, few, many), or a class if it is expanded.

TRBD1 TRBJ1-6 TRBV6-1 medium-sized TGTGCCAGCAGGACAGGGGTATCACCCCTCCACTTT CASRTGVSPLHF
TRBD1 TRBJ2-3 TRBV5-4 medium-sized TGTGCCAGCAGCTCCGAGGGGGCAATGAAAGATACGCAGTATTTT CASSSEGAMKDTQYF
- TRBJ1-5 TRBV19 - TGTGCCAGTAGTATCTTCCAGGGCAGCAATCAGCACCAGCATTTT CASSIFQGSNQHQHF
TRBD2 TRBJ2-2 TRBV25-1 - TGTGCCAGCAGTGAGCCTACTAGCGGGAGTATCACCGGGGAGCTGTTTTTT CASSEPTSGSITGELFF
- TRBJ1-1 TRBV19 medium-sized TGTGCCAGTAGATGGGGGGGCACGAACACTGAAGCTTTCTTT CASRWGGTNTEAFF
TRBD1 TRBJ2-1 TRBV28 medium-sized TGTGCCAGCAGTTTACTCGACAGGGGGCACAATGAGCAGTTCTTC CASSLLDRGHNEQFF
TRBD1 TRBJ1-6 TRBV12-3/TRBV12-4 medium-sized TGTGCCAGCAGACGACAGGGAAGCAATTCACCCCTCCACTTT CASRRQGSNSPLHF
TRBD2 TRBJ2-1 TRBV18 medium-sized TGTGCCAGCTCACCACTCCCCGGTAGCGGGGGCCTCTCCTACAATGAGCAGTTCTTC CASSPLPGSGGLSYNEQFF
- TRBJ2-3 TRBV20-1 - TGCAGTGCTAGGGATGCGGGGAGCACAGATACGCAGTATTTT CSARDAGSTDTQYF
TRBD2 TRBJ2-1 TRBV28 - TGTGCCAGCATCAGCTCCACTAGCGGGTTAAGATCGAGCAATGAGCAGTTCTTC CASISSTSGLRSSNEQFF
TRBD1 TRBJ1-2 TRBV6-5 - TGTGCCAGCAGTTTCGGGACAGGGAACTATGGCTACACCTTC CASSFGTGNYGYTF
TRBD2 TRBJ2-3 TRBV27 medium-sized TGTGCCAGCAGTACCCCTATTAGTCTAGCGGGGGACACAGATACGCAGTATTTT CASSTPISLAGDTDTQYF
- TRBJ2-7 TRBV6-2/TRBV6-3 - TGTGCCAGCAGTTACTACGGGAGTAGCTCCTACGAGCAGTACTTC CASSYYGSSSYEQYF
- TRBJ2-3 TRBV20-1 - TGCAGTGCTAGAGATCCGAGTACGGTCGAGCCGTATTTT CSARDPSTVEPYF
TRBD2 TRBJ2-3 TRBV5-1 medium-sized TGCGCCAGCAGCTTGGATCTAGCGGGGGGGCGGCAGTATTTT CASSLDLAGGRQYF
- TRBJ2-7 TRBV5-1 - TGCGCCAGCAGCTTGGGCCCGGGAACCAACGAGCAGTACTTC CASSLGPGTNEQYF
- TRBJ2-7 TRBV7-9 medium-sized TGTGCCAGCAGCTATAACACAGGACTCTACGAGCAGTACTTC CASSYNTGLYEQYF
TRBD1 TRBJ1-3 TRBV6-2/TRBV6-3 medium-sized TGTGCCAGCAGTTTCTCTCCCGGGACAGCTGGAAACACCATATATTTT CASSFSPGTAGNTIYF
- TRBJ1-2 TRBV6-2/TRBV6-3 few TGTGCCAGCAGTTACTCGACGGGAAAACGAGGCGGCTACACCTTC CASSYSTGKRGGYTF
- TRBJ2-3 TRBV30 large TGTGCCTGGAGTCCTGGGATCCCAGATACGCAGTATTTT CAWSPGIPDTQYF
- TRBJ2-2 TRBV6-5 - TGTGCCAGCAGGCGGGCTACAGGGTTGTCCGGGGAGCTGTTTTTT CASRRATGLSGELFF
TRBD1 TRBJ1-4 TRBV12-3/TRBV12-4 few TGTGCCAGCAGCCCTTTTTGGCAGGGGGGAAGACAGAATGAAAAACTGTTTTTT CASSPFWQGGRQNEKLFF
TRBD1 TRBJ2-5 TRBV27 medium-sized TGTGCCAGCAGTTTAGGGCCCGGGACAGGGTCTGAGGAGACCCAGTACTTC CASSLGPGTGSEETQYF
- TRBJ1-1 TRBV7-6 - TGTGCCAGCAGCTTAGGAGGGATAGGGACTGAAGCTTTCTTT CASSLGGIGTEAFF
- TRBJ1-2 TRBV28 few TGTGCCAGCAGTCCCGGGGCGGCAGGGGACTATGGCTACACCTTC CASSPGAAGDYGYTF
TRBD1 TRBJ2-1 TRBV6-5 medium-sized TGTGCCAGCAGAAGACAGGGCTTCTCCTACAATGAGCAGTTCTTC CASRRQGFSYNEQFF
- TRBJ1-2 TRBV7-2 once TGTGCCATCAGCTTATTCAGAAATGGCTACACCTTC CAISLFRNGYTF
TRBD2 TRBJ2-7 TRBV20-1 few TGCAGTGCAGCTAGCGGGACCTCCTACGAGCAGTACTTC CSAASGTSYEQYF
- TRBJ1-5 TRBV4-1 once TGCGCCAGCAGCCAAGATGAAAATCAGCCCCAGCATTTT CASSQDENQPQHF
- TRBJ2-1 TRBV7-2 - TGTGCCAGCAGCCCCCGGACTAACCTTTACAATGAGCAGTTCTTC CASSPRTNLYNEQFF
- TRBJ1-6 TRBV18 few TGTGCCAGCTCCCTGCAGGGGAGGCCCTATAATTCACCCCTCCACTTT CASSLQGRPYNSPLHF
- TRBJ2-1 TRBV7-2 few TGTGCCAGCAGCCAAATCGGGACCCCGTTCTTC CASSQIGTPFF
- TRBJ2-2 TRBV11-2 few TGTGCCAGCAGCATGAGCGGTACCGGGGAGCTGTTTTTT CASSMSGTGELFF
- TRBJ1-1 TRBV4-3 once TGCGCCAGCAGCCAAGATAGCGGTAACACTGAAGCTTTCTTT CASSQDSGNTEAFF
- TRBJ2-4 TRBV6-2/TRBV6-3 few TGTGCCAGCAGGACGACAGGCGGGAGTGCCAAAAACATTCAGTACTTC CASRTTGGSAKNIQYF
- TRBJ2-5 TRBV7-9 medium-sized TGTGCCAGCAGCTTAGCGGCGGGGCAAGAGACCCAGTACTTC CASSLAAGQETQYF
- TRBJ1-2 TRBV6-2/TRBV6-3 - TGTGCCAGCAGCTACGGGGACATCAACTATGGCTACACCTTC CASSYGDINYGYTF
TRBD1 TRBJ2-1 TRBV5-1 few TGCGCCAGCAGCTTGAGTGGGACAGGGGGCAAGAATGAGCAGTTCTTC CASSLSGTGGKNEQFF
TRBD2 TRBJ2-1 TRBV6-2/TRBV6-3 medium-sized TGTGCCAGCACCCATAGCGGGGAATACAATGAGCAGTTCTTC CASTHSGEYNEQFF
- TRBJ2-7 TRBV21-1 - TGTGCCAGCAGCAAAGCCAGACAGGGCGGGTCCTACGAGCAGTACTTC CASSKARQGGSYEQYF
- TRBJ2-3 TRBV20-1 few TGCTCACCCCCCTCGGTGTCCACGGCCACAGATACGCAGTATTTT CSPPSVSTATDTQYF